The clone carrying this T cell receptor (beta chain) was seen a single time. This sample is part of a study of OX40 agonist ivuxolimab in advanced cancers. V was trimmed by 3 bases and J by 4 bases, leaving 15 bases between them. The CDR3 is 15 residues long. CDR1 is SGHAT and CDR2 is FQNNGV in the germline V gene. Measured with immunoSEQ multiplex PCR; TCRdb has only the in-frame clones, and not every one. In the table there are under 65,000 clones, roughly 85% of which are singletons. V gene TRBV11-2 combines with J gene TRBJ1-1; D unresolved. The TCR sequence derives from an adult with an advanced solid tumor such as melanoma, head and neck, liver or kidney cancer. Specimen: CD4+ or CD8+ T cells sorted from blood, collected in a trial of the OX40 agonist ivuxolimab. CDR3 residues: CASSFLVTPSTEAFF. The CDR3 DNA sequence: TGTGCCAGCAGCTTCCTCGTCACCCCCAGCACTGAAGCTTTCTTT.